This T cell receptor (beta chain) was captured by sequencing in a study of shared T cell receptors in the human thymus. Using immunoSEQ multiplex PCR, the repertoire was profiled, and TCRdb retains in-frame clones only, with some absent. Of 700,000 or so clones listed, 80% to 90% are singletons. Germline-derived CDR1 and CDR2 are SGHDT and YYEEEE. CDR3 size: 16 residues. V was clipped by 4 bases and J by 0 bases; unmatched bases: 5. This same sample was also taken into another study, of human thymus T cells. As that study records: Donors consisted of healthy Finnish infants (having corrective surgery for congenital heart defects). Thymic material originated from resections removed in the course of corrective heart surgery. Biased V and J segment usage appeared in thymus and peripheral blood. Related research has reported that thymic repertoires overlap highly among unrelated individuals.

This clonotype was obtained from a girl in the first two years of life with a congenital heart defect. V and J are TRBV5-6 and TRBJ2-3, with 10 bases identical to TRBD2. The sequencing input was thymocytes. CDR3 loop: CASSLSGGESTDTQYF. CDR3 DNA: TGTGCCAGCAGCCTGAGCGGGGGGGAAAGCACAGATACGCAGTATTTT. The variable domain in full, completed from reference TRBV5-6 and TRBJ2-3, reads DAGVTQSPTHLIKTRGQQVTLRCSPKSGHDTVSWYQQALGQGPQFIFQYYEEEERQRGNFPDRFSGHQFPNYSSELNVNALLLGDSALYLCASSLSGGESTDTQYFGPGTRLTVL.